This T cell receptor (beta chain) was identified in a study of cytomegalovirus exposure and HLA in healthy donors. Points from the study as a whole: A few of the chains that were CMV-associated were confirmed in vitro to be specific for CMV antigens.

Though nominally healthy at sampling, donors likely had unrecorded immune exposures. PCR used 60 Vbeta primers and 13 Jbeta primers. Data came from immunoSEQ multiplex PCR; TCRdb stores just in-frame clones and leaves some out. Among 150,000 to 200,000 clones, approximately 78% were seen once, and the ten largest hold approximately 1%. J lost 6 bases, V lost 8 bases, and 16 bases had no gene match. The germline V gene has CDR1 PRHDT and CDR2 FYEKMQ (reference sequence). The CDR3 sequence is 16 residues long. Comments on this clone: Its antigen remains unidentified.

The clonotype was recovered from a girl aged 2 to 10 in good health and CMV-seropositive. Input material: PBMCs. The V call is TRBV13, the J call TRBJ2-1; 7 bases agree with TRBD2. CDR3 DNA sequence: TGTGCCAGCTCCCCTATGACATGGCGGGAGTTCAATGAGCAGTTCTTC. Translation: CASSPMTWREFNEQFF.